One sample yielded the 12 T cell receptor beta chains listed below, sequenced in a study of PD-1 blockade in classical Hodgkin lymphoma. Here immunoSEQ multiplex PCR was the method, and the copy in TCRdb shows in-frame clones only, minus some. This sample has some 11,000 clones, with about 70% found just once. As to time point: cycle 4 day 1 (C4D1), after 6 weeks of nivolumab. Each and every patient relapsed after autologous stem cell transplantation, and patients got differing brentuximab vedotin exposure. Purification of CD4+ T cells from thawed PBMCs was performed via magnetic negative selection. The source was CD4+ T cells from blood, collected before the fourth cycle of nivolumab. These receptors were collected from a human donor with classical Hodgkin lymphoma.

The chain couples TRBV19 to TRBJ2-1; the match to TRBD2 covers 11 bases. In germline, CDR1 is LNHDA, CDR2 SQIVND (reference sequence). The CDR3 covers 18 residues. With 3 bases clipped from V and 4 bases from J, the junction kept 11 bases outside the gene matches. The chain's CDR3 is CASSMRLAGGRGYNEQFF. For the CDR3, the DNA is TGTGCCAGTAGTATGCGGCTAGCGGGAGGCCGGGGGTACAATGAGCAGTTCTTC.

Only a few counts were recorded for this clone. The chain employs TRBV7-2 and TRBJ1-6; D remains ambiguous. The CDR3 contains 13 residues. Trimming pared 4 bases from V and 10 bases from J, leaving 11 bases between. Per germline, CDR1 SGHTA and CDR2 FQGNSA. The DNA of the CDR3 is TGTGCCAGCAGCTATTATCAGAGCTCACCCCTCCACTTT. Amino acids: CASSYYQSSPLHF. The variable domain in full, with the rest retrieved from reference TRBV7-2 and TRBJ1-6, is GAGVSQSPSNKVTEKGKDVELRCDPISGHTALYWYRQSLGQGLEFLIYFQGNSAPDKSGLPSDRFSAERTGGSVSTLTIQRTQQEDSAVYLCASSYYQSSPLHFGNGTRLTVT.

V usage is TRBV6-6 and J usage is TRBJ1-2; D not certain. The germline V gene encodes CDR1 MNHNY and CDR2 SVGAGI (reference sequence). The CDR3 consists of 13 residues. V gave up 2 bases and J gave up 8 bases, with 12 bases separating them. The CDR3 nucleotides are TGTGCCAGCAGTTACAGTAGGGTGGCCGGCTACACCTTC. It is translated as CASSYSRVAGYTF.

The rearrangement uses TRBV6-1 and TRBJ2-7, with D perhaps TRBD1 or TRBD2 (6 bases each). V shed 7 bases and J shed 3 bases, with 16 bases lying between them. The CDR3 extends over 14 amino acids. CDR1 and CDR2 (germline): MNHNS, SASEGT. The CDR3 reads CASTLGGTSYEQYF. CDR3 bases: TGTGCCAGCACCTTAGGGGGGACGAGCTACGAGCAGTACTTC.

This clone showed up just a few times. The CDR3 bases are TGTGCCAGTAGCCGAGGAGCTAGCGGGGATTACGAGCAGTACTTC. Protein sequence: CASSRGASGDYEQYF. This sequence joins TRBV19 and TRBJ2-7, with TRBD2 matching 9 bases. CDR3 size: 15 residues. In germline, CDR1 is LNHDA, CDR2 SQIVND (reference sequence). With 6 bases clipped from V and 4 bases from J, the junction kept 10 bases outside the gene matches.

This clone showed up just once. J is TRBJ1-3 and V is TRBV18, with a weak D call TRBD1 (5 bases). The CDR3 is 16 residues long. V was pared by 0 bases and J by 3 bases, with 12 bases between. Germline CDR1 reads KGHSH; CDR2 reads LQKENI. The DNA for the CDR3 is TGTGCCAGCTCACCACCGGGGCAGCCCCATGGAAACACCATATATTTT. Protein: CASSPPGQPHGNTIYF.

The V call is TRBV6-1, the J call TRBJ2-1, with D perhaps TRBD1 or TRBD2 (5 bases each). Germline assignment: CDR1 MNHNS and CDR2 SASEGT. The CDR3 runs 17 residues. Trimming took 4 bases from V and 0 from J, leaving 16 bases between them. The CDR3 bases are TGTGCCAGCAGTGGGAGGACACAGGCTAGCTCCTACAATGAGCAGTTCTTC. Translation gives CASSGRTQASSYNEQFF.

The chain joins TRBV5-1 to TRBJ2-2, with 14 positions matching TRBD2. Germline V gene lookup returns CDR1 SGHRS and CDR2 YFSETQ. With 3 bases clipped from V and 4 bases from J, the junction kept 14 bases outside the gene matches. CDR3 length: 20 residues. CDR3 nucleotide sequence: TGCGCCAGCAGCTCCGCGGGGGGACTAGCGGGAGTACGGCTCACCGGGGAGCTGTTTTTT. It translates to CASSSAGGLAGVRLTGELFF.

The CDR3: CASSLEGVQETQYF. The CDR3 DNA reads TGTGCCAGCAGCCTGGAGGGAGTCCAAGAGACCCAGTACTTC. This chain connects TRBV5-6 to TRBJ2-5, with a possible D match to TRBD2 (6 bases). This CDR3 spans 14 amino acids. Germline values: CDR1 SGHDT, CDR2 YYEEEE. With 4 bases removed from V and 1 base from J, the gap between germline ends came to 11 bases.

This clone was seen a few times. J is TRBJ1-5 and V is TRBV2; 8 bases line up with TRBD1. V gave up 7 bases and J gave up 4 bases; unmatched junction bases: 9. The CDR3 runs 15 residues. Germline lookup yields CDR1 SNHLY and CDR2 FYNNEI. CDR3 bases: TGTGCCAGCATGCCCCAGACAGGGGTAAATCAGCCCCAGCATTTT. This gives the protein CASMPQTGVNQPQHF.

This clone was counted a few times. This chain connects TRBV27 to TRBJ2-1; TRBD1 agrees at 8 bases. V lost 1 base to trimming and J lost 8 bases; unmatched junction nucleotides: 4. Germline V CDR1 and CDR2: MNHEY, SMNVEV (reference sequence). The CDR3 length is 14 residues. The CDR3 region is CASSLYGQGDEQFF. The CDR3 coding sequence is TGTGCCAGCAGTTTATACGGACAGGGAGATGAGCAGTTCTTC.

This chain joins TRBV11-3 and TRBJ2-3; D is possibly TRBD2 (5 bases). Trimming pared 0 bases from V and 5 bases from J, leaving 12 bases between. The CDR3 loop spans 15 amino acids. Germline V CDR1 and CDR2: SGHNT, YENEEA. As DNA, the CDR3 is TGTGCCAGCAGCTTAGATAGCTTTCGGGGAGATACGCAGTATTTT. It encodes CASSLDSFRGDTQYF.